The clone carrying this T cell receptor (beta chain) has only one observation. How the authors handled the data: Estimated nucleated cell counts came from reference gene primer amplification. The method was immunoSEQ multiplex PCR; TCRdb's version includes in-frame clones alone and lacks a portion of them. V and J calls and clone size are copied from that table; D and trimming were computed from the DNA. The repertoire includes approximately 190,000 clones, 80% to 85% of them detected once, and about 4.8% sits in the top ten. This entry comes from a study of blood T cell repertoires in COVID-19. Study in general: In each case, the material was cDNA or gDNA derived from T cells, B-cell-depleted T cells, or PBMCs.

Trimming left V 4 bases short and J 0 bases short, with 8 bases between. There are 14 residues in the CDR3. Germline-derived CDR1 and CDR2 are MDHEN and SYDVKM. The chain joins TRBV28 to TRBJ2-3, with a possible D match to TRBD1 (5 bases). This sequence originates from a woman aged 25 to 45 with acute or convalescent COVID-19. Sequencing was performed on peripheral blood. CDR3: CASSWGGSTDTQYF. Here the CDR3 DNA reads TGTGCCAGCAGTTGGGGCGGCAGCACAGATACGCAGTATTTT. Full variable domain (outside the CDR3, taken from reference TRBV28 and TRBJ2-3): DVKVTQSSRYLVKRTGEKVFLECVQDMDHENMFWYRQDPGLGLRLIYFSYDVKMKEKGDIPEGYSVSREKKERFSLILESASTNQTSMYLCASSWGGSTDTQYFGPGTRLTVL.